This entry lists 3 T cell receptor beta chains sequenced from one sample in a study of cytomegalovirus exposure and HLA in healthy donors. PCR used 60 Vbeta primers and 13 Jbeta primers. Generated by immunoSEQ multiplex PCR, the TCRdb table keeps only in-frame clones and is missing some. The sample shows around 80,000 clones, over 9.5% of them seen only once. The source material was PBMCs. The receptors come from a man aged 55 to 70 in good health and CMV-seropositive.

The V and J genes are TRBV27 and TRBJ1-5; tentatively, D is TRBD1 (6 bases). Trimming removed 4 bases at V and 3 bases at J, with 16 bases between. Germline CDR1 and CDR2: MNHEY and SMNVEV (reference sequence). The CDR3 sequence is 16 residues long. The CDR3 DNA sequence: TGTGCCAGCAGTTCAGCCTACAGGGAGCACAATCAGCCCCAGCATTTT. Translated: CASSSAYREHNQPQHF.

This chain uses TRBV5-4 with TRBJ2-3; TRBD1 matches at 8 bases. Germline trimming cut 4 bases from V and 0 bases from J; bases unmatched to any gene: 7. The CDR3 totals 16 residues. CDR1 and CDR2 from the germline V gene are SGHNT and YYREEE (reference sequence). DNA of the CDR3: TGTGCCAGCAGCCTCAGGGGGCGGACTAGCACAGATACGCAGTATTTT. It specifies CASSLRGRTSTDTQYF.

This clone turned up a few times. The CDR3 loop reads CAWSMPGNQPQHF. The CDR3 DNA is TGTGCCTGGAGTATGCCGGGAAATCAGCCCCAGCATTTT. The chain combines TRBV30 with TRBJ1-5; D unresolved. Germline CDR1 GTSNPN, CDR2 SVGIG (reference sequence). V was pared by 2 bases and J by 4 bases, with 9 bases between. The CDR3 consists of 13 residues.